This record covers a single T cell receptor beta chain. Germline V gives CDR1 LGHNA, CDR2 YSLEER. CDR3 length equals 15 residues. Losses at the gene ends were 1 base for V and 1 base for J; bases not matched to a gene: 2. The sample originates from a study of T cells in Graves' hyperthyroidism and ophthalmopathy. Not enrolled were patients with uncontrolled infection, other autoimmune disease, pregnancy or lactation. RNA transcripts gave rise to amplified TCR beta CDR3 regions. With the HTBI primer set, the TCR CDR3 went through a first round of RT-PCR. TCRdb reanalysed the multiplex PCR reads using MiXCR and keeps one entry per CDR3 protein. The sample carries about 590,000 distinct CDR3 sequences, 12% to 15% recorded once.

This chain links TRBV4-3 with TRBJ1-1; 8 nucleotides line up with TRBD1. The TCR originated in a woman in her late teens or twenties with Graves' ophthalmopathy. The sample taken for sequencing was blood. CDR3 coding DNA: TGCGCCAGCAGCCAAGGTGGACAGGGGAACACTGAAGCTTTCTTT. Protein product: CASSQGGQGNTEAFF.